The present entry profiles one T cell receptor (beta chain) with its context. Antigen: not known. The PCR made use of 60 Vbeta and 13 Jbeta primers. TCRdb keeps only in-frame clones here, not all; method: immunoSEQ multiplex PCR. The sample comprises approximately 100,000 clones, approximately 80% of which are singletons, and 5% to 6% rests with the top ten. These data belong to a study of cytomegalovirus exposure and HLA in healthy donors. The overall study: In terms of ancestry, the Caucasian-associated cluster contained 75% to 85% of the approximately 400 genotyped donors.

V gave up 5 bases and J gave up 2 bases, with 6 bases separating them. Germline CDR1 is SGHNT and CDR2 is YENEEA. CDR3 length equals 13 residues. Whole-study findings and limits: In vitro checks showed that three CMV-associated chains really do target CMV antigens.

The chain links TRBV11-3 to TRBJ2-2; D gene unclear. The sequenced sample consisted of PBMCs. The sequence came from a woman aged 18 to 35 in good health and CMV-seropositive. The CDR3 DNA follows: TGTGCCAGCAGCCGACACAACACCGGGGAGCTGTTTTTT. This gives the protein CASSRHNTGELFF.